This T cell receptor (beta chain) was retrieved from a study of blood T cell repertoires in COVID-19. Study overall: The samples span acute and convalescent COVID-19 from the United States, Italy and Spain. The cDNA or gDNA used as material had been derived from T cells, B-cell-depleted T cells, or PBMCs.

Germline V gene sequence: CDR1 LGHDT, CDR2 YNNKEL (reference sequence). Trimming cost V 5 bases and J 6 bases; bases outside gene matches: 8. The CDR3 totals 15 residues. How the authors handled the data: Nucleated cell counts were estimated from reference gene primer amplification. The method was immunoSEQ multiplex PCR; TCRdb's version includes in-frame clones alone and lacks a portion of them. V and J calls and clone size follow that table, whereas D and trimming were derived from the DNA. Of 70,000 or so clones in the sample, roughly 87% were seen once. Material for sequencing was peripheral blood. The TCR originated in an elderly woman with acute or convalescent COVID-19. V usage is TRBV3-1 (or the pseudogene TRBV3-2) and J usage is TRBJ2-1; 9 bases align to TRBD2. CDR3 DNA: TGTGCCAGCAGCTTACTAGCGGGCTCAATCAATGAGCAGTTCTTC. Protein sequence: CASSLLAGSINEQFF.